This TCR beta chain was profiled in a study of cytomegalovirus exposure and HLA in healthy donors (dated by TCRdb to 2015 to 2018). Regarding the study in general: An earlier analysis of some 600 of the donors reported around 280 Gb of sequence data and 95 million to 140 million unique TCR beta sequences obtained from some 170 million T cells. To decide whether each TCR beta V gene segment behaved as functional or pseudogenic, an earlier analysis of fewer than 750 of the donors relied on high-throughput TCR beta sequencing. High-throughput TCR immunosequencing, statistical association of individual TCRs with disease status, and machine learning were combined to predict cytomegalovirus infection status. The study profiled the T cell repertoires of hundreds of subjects by immunosequencing and related them to cytomegalovirus serostatus. Because of strong linkage in the cohort, roughly five DR-DQ haplotypes were treated as single units for association and clustering. To study patterns of TCR occurrence, a later analysis re-analyzed previously published TCR beta repertoires from around 670 donors and added high-resolution HLA genotyping. Rather than drawing on any new phenotypic data, the later analysis identified candidate immune exposures from TCR beta sequences and the way those sequences occurred across donors. A later genetic analysis used genome-wide SNP genotypes for about three fifths of the roughly 700 donors, treating that subset as a discovery cohort. An early release that covered about 640 HLA-typed donors contained about 300 gigabases of sequencing data and 80 million or so unique TCR sequences. Alongside the repertoire data, information on donor age, sex, ethnicity and CMV serostatus was compiled. HLA typing covered class I and class II loci at four-digit resolution. The number of donors typed differed by locus, with about 629-640 for A, B, C, DRB1 and DQB1, more than 500 for DQA1, under 610 for DPA1, and under 490 for DPB1. All discovery cohort repertoires had been generated on a single sequencing platform. The study aimed to test whether signatures of past pathogen exposure could be identified by cataloging public T cell receptors. A separate validation cohort of roughly 130 different subjects was used in addition to the approximately 670-subject first cohort. Among the approximately 430 genotyped donors, approximately 81% belonged to the genetic ancestry cluster associated with self-reported Caucasian donors. Among roughly 400 genotyped donors of the cohort, an average of around 250,000 unique TCR beta nucleotide sequences was sequenced per donor, of which 15% to 20% were non-productive. Study-wide conclusions, independent of this receptor: A cluster of highly shared sequence variants was judged likely to represent a technical artifact of the sequencing pipeline. When HLA alleles, especially DR and DQ, strongly co-occurred, attributing TCR associations to individual alleles was difficult. In vitro tests confirmed that a few of the cytomegalovirus-associated TCR beta chains recognize cytomegalovirus antigens. Broadly in line with IMGT annotations, most TCR beta V segments showed up in productive rearrangements about 90% or about 30% of the time in an earlier analysis of 587 of the donors. The presence/absence analyses assumed that sequencing depth was roughly uniform across donors, and that assumption may not be true. In a later analysis, TCR association rates were found to vary across HLA loci, with the most associated TCRs seen for DRB1 alleles and the fewest for HLA-C alleles. A later genetic analysis associated a missense DCLRE1C variant with V-gene and J-gene trimming of TCR beta chains, and an independent cohort replicated the association. Some IMGT-functional V segments, including TRBV6-2 and TRBV6-3, could not be told apart with the 87-base-pair reads, so those segments were excluded. The earlier analysis of about 600 of the donors excluded 15 to 20 rarely observed V segments, including chromosome 9 orphons, because counts were too low. Correlated functional status among segregating V segments might reflect linkage disequilibrium, but an unknown experimental factor could not be ruled out. In a later analysis, most CMV-associated TCR beta chains were found to appear HLA-restricted, with HLA associations seemingly driven largely by CMV exposure. The classifier was reported to diagnose cytomegalovirus status with high specificity and sensitivity in both the original cohort and the validation cohort. The cohort was sequenced for TCR beta chains only, and without alpha or paired-chain data the features that could be detected were limited. A further reported finding was that TCR beta sequences accurately predicted the HLA-A and HLA-B alleles for most subjects in the first cohort. Immune exposure information for the cohort was limited to CMV serostatus. It was suggested by the authors that the approach could potentially be generalized to other disease states and immunological phenotypes. According to a later analysis, parvovirus B19, influenza, CMV and Epstein-Barr virus appeared linked to several top co-occurrence clusters. According to a later genetic analysis, donors in an Asian-associated ancestry cluster had fewer N-insertions in productive TCRs than the approximately 690-donor mean. At a false discovery rate of 0.05, a later analysis linked under 20,000 TCR beta sequences to specific HLA alleles. A later analysis found that HLA-associated TCR beta chains were more clonally expanded and had lower generation probabilities than equally common non-associated chains. In the study, 150 to 200 TCR beta chains were listed as associated with cytomegalovirus. HLA typing was unavailable for some donors at each locus, so association tests used only the typed subset. Most TCR sequences were observed very rarely across donors, whereas some public TCRs were present in many individuals.

In total, fewer than 750 healthy bone marrow donors made up the cohort. Cohort members were all nominally healthy when sampled, although unrecorded immune exposures were likely present. The donor tested CMV seronegative, placing the donor among the 352 seronegative members of the cohort. Each donor provided a peripheral blood sample, and peripheral blood mononuclear cells were used for TCR beta sequencing. The Qiagen DNeasy Blood Extraction Kit was used to extract genomic DNA from the blood cell samples. The CDR3 runs 14 residues from the cysteine to the phenylalanine. Kept here is only the CDR3 DNA, which spans 42 bases and is read in frame from base 1. V sheds 0 bases and J sheds 7 bases, leaving 14 bases between their ends. The germline V gene (reference sequence) gives CDR1 as SGHKS and CDR2 as YYEKEE. This clone occurred a few times. No antigen is known for it. No qualities accompany the bases; no much larger clone lies one base away.

Libraries were prepared through the immunoSEQ multiplex PCR assay. A mixture of 60 forward primers for TCR Vbeta segments and 13 reverse primers for TCR Jbeta segments was used in the multiplex PCR. The CDR3 region of rearranged TCR beta genes was amplified from genomic DNA by a multiplex PCR assay. On the Illumina HiSeq System, the amplified TCR beta libraries were sequenced as 87-base-pair reads. From the authors' description of their analysis: In a later analysis, tens of millions of unique TCR beta chains were counted across the 500 to 850 repertoires, and approximately 11 million of these chains were shared by at least two donors. To remove PCR and sequencing errors, raw reads were error-corrected and collapsed into unique sequences using a nearest-neighbor algorithm that merged closely related sequences. CDR3 sequences were aligned to IMGT reference sequences to assign V, D and J gene segments. For a sequence to be retained, a match of at least six nucleotides was required to both a V gene segment and a J gene segment. Rearrangements were called productive when the CDR3 lacked stop codons and stayed in frame with V and J; all others were non-productive. CDR3 was defined by IMGT convention, running from the second conserved V-encoded cysteine to the conserved J-encoded phenylalanine. The earlier analysis of fewer than 700 of the donors excluded sequences that lacked an unambiguous match to a single V gene segment. An earlier analysis of several hundred of the donors called V segments functional above 56.7% productive rearrangements and segregating when the between-donor standard deviation exceeded 5%. To diagnose cytomegalovirus status from the catalog of TCR beta chain sequences, a statistical classification framework was built. V and J gene assignment, in a later analysis, came from comparing TCR nucleotide sequences with IMGT/GENE-DB human TR gene sequences. A later analysis assigned CDR3 sequences and most-parsimonious VDJ recombination scenarios with the TCRdist pipeline. In a later analysis, each TCR beta chain was defined by its CDR3 amino acid sequence together with its V-gene family, and reads lacking a unique V-gene family were excluded. In a later analysis, 450 to 600 highly shared, low-generation-probability nucleotide sequences were removed to address suspected cross-contamination and a sequencing artifact. In a later analysis, a clonal expansion index for each public chain was calculated from normalized within-repertoire ranks of inferred template counts. Generation probabilities in a later analysis came from a VDJ recombination model fitted to out-of-frame rearrangements, and those results were checked against IGoR. A later analysis scored TCR-TCR, TCR-HLA and TCR-CMV co-occurrence with hypergeometric tests, applying a repertoire-size bias correction to TCR pairs. To estimate false discovery rates, a later analysis permuted the HLA or CMV assignments 20 times. A later analysis grouped co-occurring TCRs with DBSCAN, adding TCRdist sequence similarity when clustering within HLA-allele-positive subsets. Repertoires with fewer than 30,000 or more than 120,000 public chains, plus five repertoires with anomalous nucleotide sharing, were excluded from co-occurrence clustering. As stored in TCRdb, this immuneACCESS dataset retains in-frame rearrangements with V and J assigned. A fraction of the clones does not appear; measured against another copy, unresolved V genes explain less than half of the discrepancy, and the remainder lacks a known reason. That table is the source of V, J and clone size, and D and trimming were worked out from the DNA. For this sample the table gives about 180,000 clones, of which about three quarters were detected only once. The ten largest account for 1.5% to 2% of the sample.

The rearranged chain carries TRBV5-5 and TRBJ2-7; TRBD2 is possibly the D segment (7 matching bases). This TCR came from a man in his late teens or twenties in good health and CMV-seronegative. What was sequenced was PBMCs. The CDR3 region: CASSLGAGAREQYF. The nucleotide sequence is given as TGTGCCAGCAGCTTGGGGGCGGGGGCGCGGGAGCAGTACTTC. Here the CDR3 is joined to the reference TRBV5-5 and TRBJ2-7 genes, and the full variable domain is: DAGVTQSPTHLIKTRGQQVTLRCSPISGHKSVSWYQQVLGQGPQFIFQYYEKEERGRGNFPDRFSARQFPNYSSELNVNALLLGDSALYLCASSLGAGAREQYFGPGTRLTVT.